Below, 17 T cell receptor beta chains from the same sample are listed, as sequenced in a study of shared clonotypes between healthy human individuals. The table came from immunoSEQ multiplex PCR; TCRdb's copy has only in-frame clones and leaves some out. This table holds a few million clones, 93% found once. Sequenced input: naive CD4+ T cells from PBMCs. Subset in this sample: CD45RA+ positively selected. These receptors all come from a man aged 18 to 30 in good health. Some clones in this sample may be carry-over from other donors' samples.

This clone was counted once. The chain couples TRBV9 to TRBJ2-3; D is unclear. This CDR3 contains 14 residues. Between the trimmed V and J ends, which lost 0 bases and 2 bases, there was a span of 7 bases. CDR1 SGDLS and CDR2 YYNGEE come from the germline V gene. The CDR3 region has the DNA TGTGCCAGCAGCGTAGAATCAGCCACAGATACGCAGTATTTT. Its translation is CASSVESATDTQYF.

V gene TRBV4-1 combines with J gene TRBJ2-5, with TRBD2 matching over 11 bases. Germline V CDR1 and CDR2: MGHRA, YSYEKL. J gave up 4 bases and V 1 base, and 8 bases lay outside the gene matches. The CDR3 is 17 amino acids. CDR3: CASSQVSLAGGRETQYF. DNA of the CDR3: TGCGCCAGCAGCCAAGTGTCCCTAGCGGGAGGAAGAGAGACCCAGTACTTC.

The V gene is TRBV19, the J gene TRBJ1-5, with D possibly being TRBD1 (5 bases). Germline-derived CDR1 and CDR2 are LNHDA and SQIVND (reference sequence). CDR3 size: 18 residues. Deletions cut 0 bases from V and 3 bases from J, with 18 bases between. In DNA, the CDR3 is TGTGCCAGTAGTATAGACGGATCCCTGGGCAGGGTCAATCAGCCCCAGCATTTT. Translating gives CASSIDGSLGRVNQPQHF.

The rearrangement joins TRBV19 to TRBJ1-5; no reliable D call. The length of the CDR3 is 15 residues. The germline V gene has CDR1 LNHDA and CDR2 SQIVND (reference sequence). Trimming left V 7 bases short and J 3 bases short, with 16 bases between. CDR3 in DNA: TGTGCCAGTACCACCGGGCTCTCCCTCAATCAGCCCCAGCATTTT. This codes for CASTTGLSLNQPQHF.

V gene TRBV6-4 combines with J gene TRBJ2-3; D is unclear. V was clipped by 2 bases and J by 2 bases, with 5 bases between them. In germline, CDR1 is MRHNA, CDR2 SNTAGT. CDR3 length: 13 amino acids. This CDR3 is CASSDQNTDTQYF. Here the CDR3 DNA reads TGTGCCAGCAGTGACCAGAACACAGATACGCAGTATTTT.

The chain's CDR3 is CASSSGTSGQQETQYF. Here the CDR3 DNA reads TGTGCCAGCAGTTCCGGGACTAGCGGCCAGCAAGAGACCCAGTACTTC. The V call is TRBV5-4, the J call TRBJ2-5, with TRBD2 matching 11 bases. The CDR3 sequence is 16 residues long. Germline CDR1 and CDR2: SGHNT and YYREEE (reference sequence). V gave up 5 bases and J gave up 2 bases; unmatched junction bases: 8. The variable domain in full, with the rest retrieved from reference TRBV5-4 and TRBJ2-5, is ETGVTQSPTHLIKTRGQQVTLRCSSQSGHNTVSWYQQALGQGPQFIFQYYREEENGRGNFPPRFSGLQFPNYSSELNVNALELDDSALYLCASSSGTSGQQETQYFGPGTRLLVL.

This clone occurred once. This chain links TRBV6-5 with TRBJ2-3; D is uncertain. The V and J ends lost 7 bases and 0 bases respectively, with 8 bases between them. This CDR3 spans 13 amino acids. Per the germline V gene, CDR1 is MNHEY and CDR2 is SVGAGI. CDR3 coding DNA: TGTGCCAGCAACCGTCCTAGCACAGATACGCAGTATTTT. This sequence encodes CASNRPSTDTQYF.

The V call is TRBV5-1, the J call TRBJ2-5, with D possibly TRBD1 on 6 matching bases. The V end was cut by 4 bases, the J end by 2 bases, with 18 bases between. Germline CDR1 reads SGHRS; CDR2 reads YFSETQ. This CDR3 is built from 16 residues. The CDR3 coding sequence is TGCGCCAGCAGCAGTACCCTTTCCGGGACACAAGAGACCCAGTACTTC. It specifies CASSSTLSGTQETQYF.

This chain joins TRBV5-4 and TRBJ2-3, with 11 bases identical to TRBD2. Germline V lookup: CDR1 SGHNT, CDR2 YYREEE (reference sequence). Germline trimming cut 0 bases from V and 0 bases from J; bases unmatched to any gene: 6. This CDR3 comprises 18 residues. The CDR3 DNA is TGTGCCAGCAGCTTGGACCTAGCGGGAGGCCAGAGCACAGATACGCAGTATTTT. It translates to CASSLDLAGGQSTDTQYF.

The chain links TRBV25-1 to TRBJ2-3; no clear D gene. The V end was cut by 0 bases, the J end by 2 bases, with 9 bases between. CDR1 MGHDK and CDR2 SYGVNS come from the germline V gene. CDR3 length: 15 amino acids. As DNA, the CDR3 is TGTGCCAGCAGTGAATATATCGGATACACAGATACGCAGTATTTT. Amino acid sequence: CASSEYIGYTDTQYF.

The V gene is TRBV19, the J gene TRBJ2-3; D remains unclear. The CDR3 has 17 amino acids. The germline gives CDR1 LNHDA, CDR2 SQIVND (reference sequence). With 4 bases removed from V and 0 bases from J, the gap between germline ends came to 17 bases. The CDR3 loop is CASSTNHYVVSTDTQYF. For the CDR3, the DNA is TGTGCCAGTAGTACCAACCATTATGTAGTTAGCACAGATACGCAGTATTTT.

This chain uses TRBV19 with TRBJ2-7, with D possibly being TRBD1 (6 bases). Germline V gene lookup returns CDR1 LNHDA and CDR2 SQIVND (reference sequence). CDR3 size: 14 residues. The V end was cut by 4 bases, the J end by 3 bases, with 13 bases between. CDR3 amino acids: CASSTNTGIYEQYF. CDR3 nucleotides: TGTGCCAGTAGTACCAACACAGGGATCTACGAGCAGTACTTC.

The J gene is TRBJ2-1, the V gene TRBV2, with 7 bases fitting TRBD2. This CDR3 spans 16 amino acids. Trimming removed 7 bases from V and 2 bases from J; junction bases left unmatched: 11. Germline CDR1 reads SNHLY; CDR2 reads FYNNEI. The DNA of the CDR3 is TGTGCCAGCACCTCGGGGCGGGAGACGGCCTACAATGAGCAGTTCTTC. As protein: CASTSGRETAYNEQFF.

The V gene is TRBV5-6, the J gene TRBJ1-4, with D possibly matching TRBD1 (5 bases). With 3 bases removed from V and 7 bases from J, the gap between germline ends came to 13 bases. Germline V gene sequence: CDR1 SGHDT, CDR2 YYEEEE. The CDR3 sequence is 14 residues long. The CDR3 sequence: CASSSLTGAEKLFF. The CDR3, as DNA: TGTGCCAGCAGCTCTTTGACCGGGGCTGAAAAACTGTTTTTT.

This clone was counted only a few times. This chain uses TRBV29-1 with TRBJ2-2, with D tentatively TRBD2 (5 bases). Per the germline V gene, CDR1 is SQVTM and CDR2 is ANQGSEA. The CDR3 has 13 amino acids. Trimming pared 6 bases from V and 5 bases from J, leaving 13 bases between. CDR3 amino acids: CSVEGARTGELFF. CDR3 sequence (DNA): TGCAGCGTCGAGGGTGCCCGGACCGGGGAGCTGTTTTTT.

V and J are TRBV15 and TRBJ2-6, with a weak D call TRBD1 (6 bases). This CDR3 spans 17 amino acids. Germline loops: CDR1 LNHNV, CDR2 YYDKDF (reference sequence). Trimming stripped 2 bases from V and 3 bases from J, with 14 bases between. This CDR3 is CATSRKGVGFGANVLTF. CDR3 coding DNA: TGTGCCACCAGCAGAAAGGGGGTGGGTTTTGGGGCCAACGTCCTGACTTTC.

The V gene is TRBV6-1, the J gene TRBJ2-5, with 12 bases fitting TRBD2. This CDR3 spans 14 amino acids. V shed 6 bases, J shed 3 bases, and the junction held 2 bases outside the gene matches. CDR1 and CDR2 from the germline V gene are MNHNS and SASEGT. The CDR3 sequence: CASSRTSGEETQYF. The CDR3 bases are TGTGCCAGCAGCCGGACTAGCGGGGAAGAGACCCAGTACTTC.